The 26 T cell receptor beta chains below come from one sample, sequenced in a study of T cell responses to AZD1222 COVID-19 vaccine. The table came from immunoSEQ multiplex PCR; TCRdb's copy has only in-frame clones and leaves some out. Of about 110,000 clones listed, approximately 88% were seen once; the top ten hold roughly 13%. Specimen: peripheral blood, collected on day 0 of MenACWY control vaccination. These receptors all come from an adult in good health.

The chain combines TRBV7-9 with TRBJ2-3; the D gene could be TRBD1 or TRBD2 (5 bases each). The germline gives CDR1 SEHNR, CDR2 FQNEAQ (reference sequence). The CDR3 totals 17 residues. Trimming cost V 10 bases and J 0 bases, with 23 bases left between them. The CDR3 nucleotides read TGTGCCACTCCGACCCAGACGGGGCAGCCTAGCACAGATACGCAGTATTTT. It translates to CATPTQTGQPSTDTQYF.

The V call is TRBV2, the J call TRBJ1-2; unclear D gene. CDR1 SNHLY and CDR2 FYNNEI come from the germline V gene. There are 15 residues in the CDR3. The germline V and J ends were trimmed by 5 bases and 1 base, with 14 bases remaining between them. CDR3 region: CASSFLPRVNYGYTF. CDR3 nucleotide sequence: TGTGCCAGCAGTTTCTTACCGAGAGTTAACTATGGCTACACCTTC.

The CDR3 bases are TGTGCCAGCAGCAACGTCCCGGGACAGGGTTCGGCTTTCTTT. Translating it yields CASSNVPGQGSAFF. The V call is TRBV6-5, the J call TRBJ1-1; TRBD1 matches at 9 bases. The germline V gene encodes CDR1 MNHEY and CDR2 SVGAGI. V dropped 6 bases and J dropped 11; count of bases not matched to a gene: 13. The CDR3 consists of 14 residues.

This clone has only one observation. This sequence joins TRBV4-2 and TRBJ2-7; 14 nucleotides match TRBD2. Trimming removed 1 base from V and 4 bases from J; junction bases left unmatched: 3. CDR3 length: 16 residues. Germline V lookup: CDR1 LGHNA, CDR2 YNFKEQ. The DNA of the CDR3 is TGTGCCAGCAGCCAAGGCGGGACTAGCGGGAGTTACGAGCAGTACTTC. Its translation: CASSQGGTSGSYEQYF.

With respect to this clone: Sequence at one end of the junction differs from germline and may be a read error. The gene calls are TRBV5-4 and TRBJ2-7, with D perhaps given as TRBD1 or TRBD2 (6 bases each). The CDR3 extends over 12 amino acids. From germline, CDR1 is SGHNT and CDR2 YYREEE (reference sequence). The DNA for the CDR3 is TGTGCCAGCAGGGCCGAGGGGGGACACGATTTCTTC. Protein sequence: CASRAEGGHDFF. The full variable domain, completed using reference TRBV5-4 and TRBJ2-7, is ETGVTQSPTHLIKTRGQQVTLRCSSQSGHNTVSWYQQALGQGPQFIFQYYREEENGRGNFPPRFSGLQFPNYSSELNVNALELDDSALYLCASRAEGGHDFFGPGTRLTVT.

This clone was detected a few times. The chain recombines TRBV5-1 with TRBJ1-1, with 7 bases identical to TRBD1. Germline assignment: CDR1 SGHRS and CDR2 YFSETQ. This CDR3 spans 16 amino acids. V lost 4 bases, J lost 4 bases, and 13 bases stayed unmatched. Here the CDR3 reads CASSVLQGRLGTEAFF. The CDR3, as DNA: TGCGCCAGCAGCGTCCTACAGGGGAGGTTGGGCACTGAAGCTTTCTTT.

The V call is TRBV7-2, the J call TRBJ2-5, with D perhaps matching TRBD2 (5 bases). Germline V gene lookup returns CDR1 SGHTA and CDR2 FQGNSA. The CDR3 loop spans 14 amino acids. Trimming cost V 6 bases and J 2 bases, with 13 bases left between them. CDR3 in DNA: TGTGCCAGCAGGAGGACTTTGTTACAAGAGACCCAGTACTTC. It yields the protein CASRRTLLQETQYF.

The J gene is TRBJ2-5, the V gene TRBV19; 7 bases map to TRBD1. The CDR3 is 17 amino acids. Germline V gene sequence: CDR1 LNHDA, CDR2 SQIVND (reference sequence). Trimming at V came to 3 bases and at J to 3 bases, leaving 13 bases not matched to a gene. This CDR3 reads CASSIRFRGTVKETQYF. In DNA form, the CDR3 reads TGTGCCAGTAGTATTCGGTTTAGAGGGACAGTGAAAGAGACCCAGTACTTC.

The chain employs TRBV7-9 and TRBJ2-1; D is unresolved. From germline, CDR1 is SEHNR and CDR2 FQNEAQ (reference sequence). This CDR3 has 12 amino acids. Trimming took off 5 bases at V and 4 bases at J, with 6 bases between the two ends. The CDR3 sequence is CASSPLYNEQFF. DNA of the CDR3: TGTGCCAGCAGCCCTCTATACAATGAGCAGTTCTTC.

This chain connects TRBV6-2 or TRBV6-3 to TRBJ2-3; 12 bases line up with TRBD2. V lost 2 bases to trimming and J lost 9 bases; unmatched junction nucleotides: 3. The CDR3 is made up of 14 amino acids. Per the germline V gene, CDR1 is MNHEY and CDR2 is SVGEGT. In DNA, the CDR3 is TGTGCCAGCAGTTACCGGACTAGCGGGGACACGCAGTATTTT. Residues: CASSYRTSGDTQYF.

The J gene is TRBJ2-1, the V gene TRBV6-6; D assignment may be TRBD1 or TRBD2 (5 bases each). Germline CDR1 MNHNY, CDR2 SVGAGI (reference sequence). V lost 0 bases and J 4 bases, leaving 10 bases between the germline ends. This CDR3 contains 15 residues. CDR3: CASSYSGDSYNEQFF. The CDR3 region has the DNA TGTGCCAGCAGTTACTCGGGAGACAGTTACAATGAGCAGTTCTTC.

The CDR3 loop is CASSFGQGSYSEKLFF. The CDR3 nucleotides are TGTGCCAGCAGTTTCGGACAGGGCTCATATAGTGAAAAACTGTTTTTT. This chain connects TRBV28 to TRBJ1-4; 8 nucleotides align to TRBD1. V gave up 3 bases and J gave up 7 bases; unmatched junction bases: 10. The CDR3 contains 16 residues. Germline V gene data show CDR1 as MDHEN and CDR2 as SYDVKM.

The chain couples TRBV28 to TRBJ2-7; 11 nucleotides match TRBD2. The CDR3 has 15 amino acids. V was clipped by 5 bases and J by 3 bases; unmatched bases: 6. Germline CDR1 is MDHEN and CDR2 is SYDVKM. CDR3 in amino acids: CASSKPGLAVYEQYF. CDR3 DNA: TGTGCCAGCAGTAAACCGGGACTAGCGGTCTACGAGCAGTACTTC.

J is TRBJ2-1 and V is TRBV18, with D perhaps TRBD2 (6 bases). V was shortened by 3 bases and J by 8 bases, with 11 bases between the two germline ends. The CDR3 has 13 amino acids. Germline lookup yields CDR1 KGHSH and CDR2 LQKENI. CDR3 sequence (DNA): TGTGCCAGCTCACCGAGGAGGGTCGATGAGCAGTTCTTC. Translated: CASSPRRVDEQFF. Filled out from reference TRBV18 and TRBJ2-1, the complete variable domain reads NAGVMQNPRHLVRRRGQEARLRCSPMKGHSHVYWYRQLPEEGLKFMVYLQKENIIDESGMPKERFSAEFPKEGPSILRIQQVVRGDSAAYFCASSPRRVDEQFFGPGTRLTVL.

The chain is built from TRBV24-1 and TRBJ1-5; D ambiguous. V lost 1 base to trimming and J lost 9 bases, with 9 bases between them. The CDR3 is 13 amino acids. Germline values: CDR1 KGHDR, CDR2 SFDVKD. This CDR3 is CATSDFDVRPQHF. The CDR3 nucleotides are TGTGCCACCAGTGATTTCGATGTACGGCCCCAGCATTTT.

The chain has TRBV11-1 and TRBJ1-1, with D unresolved. With 4 bases removed from V and 0 bases from J, the gap between germline ends came to 12 bases. Germline CDR1 is SGHAT and CDR2 is FQDESV (reference sequence). This CDR3 is built from 15 residues. CDR3 sequence: CASSSLGSMNTEAFF. In DNA, the CDR3 is TGTGCCAGCAGCTCCCTCGGCTCCATGAACACTGAAGCTTTCTTT.

The chain links TRBV5-4 to TRBJ1-6; 7 bases agree with TRBD1. The ends lost 4 bases at V and 7 bases at J; junction bases unmatched: 5. Germline values: CDR1 SGHNT, CDR2 YYREEE (reference sequence). This CDR3 region has 14 residues. The CDR3 bases are TGTGCCAGCAGCCCCACAGGGGTGAATTCACCCCTCCACTTT. Amino acids: CASSPTGVNSPLHF.

The V call is TRBV5-6, the J call TRBJ1-4, with a tentative D call TRBD1 (6 bases). CDR1 SGHDT and CDR2 YYEEEE come from the germline V gene. The CDR3 totals 16 residues. V shed 3 bases and J shed 7 bases, with 19 bases lying between them. The CDR3 bases are TGTGCCAGCAGCTCGTTGACAGGTCCCCTTGGTGAAAAACTGTTTTTT. Translating gives CASSSLTGPLGEKLFF.

Only a few counts were recorded for this clone. The rearrangement joins TRBV4-1 to TRBJ1-1; TRBD1 agrees at 9 bases. V trimming: 4 bases; J trimming: 5 bases; junction bases outside the gene matches: 8. The germline gives CDR1 MGHRA, CDR2 YSYEKL. This CDR3 is 15 amino acids long. DNA of the CDR3: TGCGCCAGCAGCCGAACCGGGACAGGGCAGACTGAAGCTTTCTTT. It translates to CASSRTGTGQTEAFF.

The chain links TRBV27 to TRBJ2-7; D is perhaps TRBD2 (6 bases). Per germline, CDR1 MNHEY and CDR2 SMNVEV (reference sequence). The CDR3 spans 15 residues. V shed 1 base and J shed 1 base, with 11 bases lying between them. The CDR3, as DNA: TGTGCCAGCAGTTTATACGCAGGGAGGTCCTACGAGCAGTACTTC. Its protein is CASSLYAGRSYEQYF.

The rearrangement joins TRBV3-1 (or the pseudogene TRBV3-2) to TRBJ1-1; 11 nucleotides match TRBD1. This CDR3 contains 13 residues. Germline V gene data show CDR1 as LGHDT and CDR2 as YNNKEL (reference sequence). V lost 1 base, J lost 10 bases, and 2 bases stayed unmatched. The CDR3 loop reads CASSQGTGGRAFF. CDR3 coding DNA: TGTGCCAGCAGCCAAGGGACAGGGGGCAGAGCTTTCTTT.

The chain joins TRBV11-2 to TRBJ1-1; D unresolved. V lost 3 bases and J 3 bases, leaving 14 bases between the germline ends. From germline, CDR1 is SGHAT and CDR2 FQNNGV. The CDR3 has 15 amino acids. The CDR3 DNA sequence: TGTGCCAGCAGCTTTCGTGACGGGTTGGACACTGAAGCTTTCTTT. Residues: CASSFRDGLDTEAFF. Full variable domain (remainder filled in from reference TRBV11-2 and TRBJ1-1): EAGVAQSPRYKIIEKRQSVAFWCNPISGHATLYWYQQILGQGPKLLIQFQNNGVVDDSQLPKDRFSAERLKGVDSTLKIQPAKLEDSAVYLCASSFRDGLDTEAFFGQGTRLTVV.

The V and J genes are TRBV19 and TRBJ1-4, with D unresolved. The ends were cut back, 3 bases at V and 0 bases at J, with 8 bases in the middle. The CDR3 sequence is 15 residues long. Germline lookup yields CDR1 LNHDA and CDR2 SQIVND (reference sequence). CDR3 loop: CASSIGSATNEKLFF. In DNA form, the CDR3 reads TGTGCCAGTAGTATCGGGTCTGCAACTAATGAAAAACTGTTTTTT.

CDR3 in DNA: TGTGCCAGCTCACCGGGGGACGGGACCTACGAGCAGTACTTC. Translation gives CASSPGDGTYEQYF. This chain joins TRBV18 and TRBJ2-7, with D perhaps matching TRBD1 or TRBD2 (5 bases each). Per germline, CDR1 KGHSH and CDR2 LQKENI. This CDR3 comprises 14 residues. V was shortened by 3 bases and J by 2 bases, with 11 bases between the two germline ends. Full variable domain (missing parts from reference TRBV18 and TRBJ2-7): NAGVMQNPRHLVRRRGQEARLRCSPMKGHSHVYWYRQLPEEGLKFMVYLQKENIIDESGMPKERFSAEFPKEGPSILRIQQVVRGDSAAYFCASSPGDGTYEQYFGPGTRLTVT.

The J gene is TRBJ2-5, the V gene TRBV19; 14 positions agree with TRBD2. V gave up 3 bases and J gave up 5 bases; unmatched junction bases: 8. CDR1 and CDR2 from the germline V gene are LNHDA and SQIVND (reference sequence). The CDR3 is 17 amino acids. The CDR3 DNA sequence: TGTGCCAGTAGTATTGGGACTAGCGGGAGAGAGGGCGAGACCCAGTACTTC. Its translation: CASSIGTSGREGETQYF.

This clone occurred once. The genes are TRBV13 and TRBJ2-7, with 7 bases lining up with TRBD1. The CDR3 contains 17 residues. V lost 5 bases and J lost 5; bases outside the gene matches: 18. Germline V gene lookup returns CDR1 PRHDT and CDR2 FYEKMQ (reference sequence). CDR3 sequence reads: CASSRKYNDRVSHEQYF. DNA for the CDR3: TGTGCCAGCAGCCGGAAGTACAACGACAGGGTCTCTCACGAGCAGTACTTC.